These T cell receptor beta chains were read from a single sample in a study of T cells after yellow fever vaccination. TCRdb reanalysed the 5' RACE reads using MiXCR and keeps one entry per CDR3 protein. The sample includes hundreds of thousands of distinct CDR3 sequences, approximately 21% of them seen just once. Sequencing used PBMCs, obtained 15 days after the yellow fever booster vaccination. These TCRs come from a man younger than 45 who received the YFV17D yellow fever vaccine. CDR3s include the opening cysteine and the closing phenylalanine or tryptophan.

V gene	J gene	CDR3 protein
TRBV4-2	TRBJ2-3	CASGEGSGTDTQYF
TRBV7-2	TRBJ2-7	CASSPGGGMYYEQYF
TRBV29-1	TRBJ2-1	CSVEDLREAQSRLYNEQFF
TRBV7-6	TRBJ1-1	CASSLAGADRATEAFF
TRBV30	TRBJ2-2	CAWSILNTGELFF
TRBV6-2/TRBV6-3	TRBJ2-5	CASTPTRPVQETQYF
TRBV18	TRBJ2-7	CASSPPGSLAESGEQYF
TRBV24-1	TRBJ1-1	CATTKDGNTEAFF
TRBV7-6	TRBJ2-2	CASSLVGLAGTDTGELFF
TRBV10-3	TRBJ2-5	CATLAGETQYF
TRBV7-6	TRBJ2-7	CASSLGEAILPHPEYEQYF
TRBV20-1	TRBJ1-3	CSARTGTPRSGNTIYF